What follows are 24 T cell receptor beta chains derived from one specimen sequenced in a study of blood T cell repertoires in COVID-19. TCRdb keeps only in-frame clones here, not all; method: immunoSEQ multiplex PCR. Of some 290,000 clones listed, about nine tenths are singletons. What was sequenced was peripheral blood. These receptors were obtained from a woman aged 25 to 45 with COVID-19, enrolled during active disease.

This clone was seen a few times. The rearrangement uses TRBV27 and TRBJ1-6; 7 positions match TRBD1. With V trimmed by 5 bases and J by 7 bases, 8 bases remained unmatched. Germline lookup yields CDR1 MNHEY and CDR2 SMNVEV (reference sequence). The CDR3 is made up of 15 amino acids. For the CDR3, the DNA is TGTGCCAGCAGTCCAACAACAGGGGTGAATTCACCCCTCCACTTT. Its protein product is CASSPTTGVNSPLHF.

The chain uses TRBV15 and TRBJ2-3, with 9 bases lining up with TRBD2. CDR1 is LNHNV, CDR2 YYDKDF, per germline (reference sequence). The CDR3 length is 17 residues. V lost 6 bases, J lost 4 bases, and 14 bases stayed unmatched. CDR3 DNA: TGTGCCACCAGGGGGGGTGGGACTAGCCGAACCTCAGATACGCAGTATTTT. Its protein product is CATRGGGTSRTSDTQYF.

This rearrangement joins TRBV6-5 to TRBJ1-4; TRBD1 is a possible D gene (6 bases). The germline V gene encodes CDR1 MNHEY and CDR2 SVGAGI. V was cut by 6 bases and J by 7 bases, with 15 bases left in between. This CDR3 is 14 amino acids long. The DNA of the CDR3 is TGTGCCAGCAGCCGTAGACAGGCGGGTGAAAAACTGTTTTTT. This encodes CASSRRQAGEKLFF.

The chain employs TRBV18 and TRBJ2-4; 7 nucleotides agree with TRBD1. Germline values: CDR1 KGHSH, CDR2 LQKENI. The V gene end was trimmed by 3 bases and the J gene end by 10 bases; junction bases not matched to a gene: 9. The CDR3 runs 14 residues. The CDR3 nucleotides are TGTGCCAGCTCACCCGGACAGGAGGCCCTAATTCAGTACTTC. This codes for CASSPGQEALIQYF.

This clone occurred once. The CDR3 nucleotides are TGTGCCAGCAGCTTAAGGCTAGCGGGGACAGATACGCAGTATTTT. Its protein product is CASSLRLAGTDTQYF. The rearrangement joins TRBV7-2 to TRBJ2-3; TRBD2 aligns across 9 bases. Germline CDR1 SGHTA, CDR2 FQGNSA. The V gene end was trimmed by 2 bases and the J gene end by 3 bases; junction bases not matched to a gene: 3. This CDR3 region has 15 residues. The full variable domain, rest sourced from reference TRBV7-2 and TRBJ2-3, is GAGVSQSPSNKVTEKGKDVELRCDPISGHTALYWYRQSLGQGLEFLIYFQGNSAPDKSGLPSDRFSAERTGGSVSTLTIQRTQQEDSAVYLCASSLRLAGTDTQYFGPGTRLTVL.

The chain links TRBV6-1 to TRBJ1-6, with D maybe TRBD1 (6 bases). Per germline, CDR1 MNHNS and CDR2 SASEGT. The V end lost 2 bases, the J end lost 7 bases, and 6 bases lay between the germline ends. The CDR3 has 13 amino acids. The DNA for the CDR3 is TGTGCCAGCAGTGAACAGGGGAATTCACCCCTCCACTTT. It specifies CASSEQGNSPLHF.

V usage is TRBV2 and J usage is TRBJ2-5; 15 nucleotides align to TRBD2. V shed 6 bases, J shed 5 bases, and the junction held 13 bases outside the gene matches. From germline, CDR1 is SNHLY and CDR2 FYNNEI. The CDR3 runs to 18 residues. The CDR3 bases are TGTGCCAGCAGCGGGGGGGGACTAGCGGGAGGCGTCGGCGAGACCCAGTACTTC. Translating it yields CASSGGGLAGGVGETQYF.

V usage is TRBV27 and J usage is TRBJ1-1, with D possibly matching TRBD1 (5 bases). The CDR3 has 15 amino acids. The germline V and J ends were trimmed by 5 bases and 3 bases, with 16 bases remaining between them. Germline V lookup: CDR1 MNHEY, CDR2 SMNVEV (reference sequence). Written as DNA, the CDR3 is TGTGCCAGCAGTAGCGAGCATGGGGGGGACACTGAAGCTTTCTTT. This gives the protein CASSSEHGGDTEAFF.

This chain's CDR3 is CASSDTRTGANVLTF. The CDR3 region has the DNA TGTGCCAGCAGCGACACACGGACAGGGGCCAACGTCCTGACTTTC. The chain employs TRBV9 and TRBJ2-6; D is perhaps TRBD1 (5 bases). This CDR3 region has 15 residues. Per germline, CDR1 SGDLS and CDR2 YYNGEE. V lost 3 bases, J lost 4 bases, and 11 bases lay in between.

V gene TRBV10-3 combines with J gene TRBJ2-7, with 14 bases identical to TRBD2. CDR1 is ENHRY and CDR2 is SYGVKD in the germline V gene. Trimming cost V 3 bases and J 4 bases; bases outside gene matches: 5. CDR3 length: 16 amino acids. The CDR3, as DNA: TGTGCCATCAGTGATCCCAGACTAGCGGGAGGGTACGAGCAGTACTTC. It encodes CAISDPRLAGGYEQYF.

The CDR3 spells CASSVETGSYNEQFF. The CDR3 DNA sequence: TGTGCCAGCAGCGTAGAAACAGGCTCCTACAATGAGCAGTTCTTC. The chain carries TRBV9 and TRBJ2-1; a weak D match, TRBD1 (5 bases). Trimming pared 0 bases from V and 0 bases from J, leaving 7 bases between. This CDR3 has 15 residues. Germline values: CDR1 SGDLS, CDR2 YYNGEE.

This clone was observed once. The same CDR3 also results from other DNA sequences found in this sample. The chain carries TRBV7-9 and TRBJ1-3; 9 nucleotides align to TRBD1. The CDR3 loop spans 13 amino acids. Germline CDR1 SEHNR, CDR2 FQNEAQ (reference sequence). V shed 3 bases and J 8 bases; nucleotides not matched to a gene: 2. The CDR3 sequence: CASSLTGGDTIYF. For the CDR3, the DNA is TGTGCCAGCAGCTTGACAGGGGGTGACACCATATATTTT.

The genes are TRBV6-1 and TRBJ1-6; D ambiguous. CDR3 size: 15 residues. V was cut by 3 bases and J by 7 bases, with 13 bases left in between. Germline loops: CDR1 MNHNS, CDR2 SASEGT. CDR3 region: CASSEWGVTNSPLHF. In DNA, the CDR3 is TGTGCCAGCAGTGAGTGGGGAGTTACCAATTCACCCCTCCACTTT.

This chain connects TRBV11-2 to TRBJ1-1, with D perhaps matching TRBD1 (6 bases). Trimming stripped 1 base from V and 4 bases from J, with 13 bases between. Germline V gene data show CDR1 as SGHAT and CDR2 as FQNNGV. CDR3 length: 15 amino acids. CDR3 sequence (DNA): TGTGCCAGCAGCTTAGTGCTGGGGGCGGTCACTGAAGCTTTCTTT. Protein product: CASSLVLGAVTEAFF.

The chain has TRBV6-5 and TRBJ2-7; 9 bases align to TRBD1. The trim removed 0 bases at V and 4 bases at J, leaving 1 base unmatched. This CDR3 comprises 14 residues. CDR1 is MNHEY and CDR2 is SVGAGI in the germline V gene. The CDR3 is CASSYSDRGYEQYF. CDR3 nucleotides: TGTGCCAGCAGTTACTCGGACAGGGGTTACGAGCAGTACTTC.

V and J are TRBV12-3 or TRBV12-4 and TRBJ1-4; 7 bases line up with TRBD1. The CDR3 extends over 13 amino acids. Unmatched junction bases numbered 8, after V lost 9 bases and J lost 7 bases. Written as DNA, the CDR3 is TGTGCCAGTGGTGACAGGGCGAGTGAAAAACTGTTTTTT. It is translated as CASGDRASEKLFF.

The genes are TRBV5-1 and TRBJ2-2, with a possible D match to TRBD2 (6 bases). Germline V lookup: CDR1 SGHRS, CDR2 YFSETQ. This CDR3 is built from 13 residues. V lost 9 bases and J lost 6, with 15 bases in between. CDR3 nucleotide sequence: TGCGCCACCGCCGGCAGGGAGGCCGGGGAGCTGTTTTTT. Translation: CATAGREAGELFF.

The chain carries TRBV10-3 and TRBJ1-1; TRBD1 is a possible D gene (6 bases). CDR1 is ENHRY, CDR2 SYGVKD, per germline. The V and J ends lost 0 bases and 10 bases respectively, with 15 bases between them. The CDR3 runs 14 residues. CDR3 protein: CAISESRGAFGAFF. CDR3 in DNA: TGTGCCATCAGTGAGTCGCGGGGGGCCTTCGGAGCTTTCTTT.

V is TRBV30 and J is TRBJ1-6, with D tentatively TRBD1 (5 bases). CDR3 size: 13 residues. The germline CDR1 and CDR2 sequences are GTSNPN and SVGIG (reference sequence). V lost 8 bases, J lost 10 bases, and 18 bases lay in between. CDR3 residues: CAVQGQGGSPLHF. Written as DNA, the CDR3 is TGTGCCGTACAAGGTCAGGGCGGATCACCCCTCCACTTT.

This clone was counted once. This chain joins TRBV6-6 and TRBJ2-7; 10 nucleotides match TRBD1. Germline V lookup: CDR1 MNHNY, CDR2 SVGAGI (reference sequence). Trimming took 5 bases from V and 1 from J; bases not matched to a gene: 2. There are 14 residues in the CDR3. DNA for the CDR3: TGTGCCAGCAGTGGGGGACAGGGGTCCTACGAGCAGTACTTC. Its translation is CASSGGQGSYEQYF.

This CDR3 reads CASSTGGETQYF. CDR3 in DNA: TGTGCCTCCTCGACAGGGGGAGAGACCCAGTACTTC. V gene TRBV2 combines with J gene TRBJ2-5; 9 nucleotides line up with TRBD1. The CDR3 length is 12 residues. V trimming: 11 bases; J trimming: 4 bases; junction bases outside the gene matches: 5. In germline, CDR1 is SNHLY, CDR2 FYNNEI.

The chain carries TRBV11-2 and TRBJ2-1; 10 bases are a match to TRBD2. Germline V lookup: CDR1 SGHAT, CDR2 FQNNGV. V lost 10 bases to trimming and J lost 8 bases; unmatched junction nucleotides: 23. This CDR3 has 18 residues. CDR3 amino acids: CANRWLAGERSHGYEQFF. CDR3 nucleotide sequence: TGTGCCAACAGGTGGCTAGCGGGAGAGAGAAGTCACGGGTATGAGCAGTTCTTC.

A word on this clone: The sample carries other DNA sequences with the same CDR3. The genes are TRBV7-3 and TRBJ2-1; D ambiguous. The V end lost 1 base, the J end lost 5 bases, and 9 bases lay between the germline ends. This CDR3 comprises 14 residues. In germline, CDR1 is SGHTA, CDR2 FQGTGA. The CDR3 loop is CASSLNSRDNEQFF. DNA for the CDR3: TGTGCCAGCAGCTTAAATTCCCGGGACAATGAGCAGTTCTTC.

The rearrangement joins TRBV11-2 to TRBJ1-1; 12 bases are a match to TRBD1. The V gene end was trimmed by 5 bases and the J gene end by 1 base; junction bases not matched to a gene: 5. CDR1 SGHAT and CDR2 FQNNGV come from the germline V gene. This CDR3 is 16 amino acids long. CDR3 in DNA: TGTGCCAGCAGCCTCGGGACAGGGGGCCCGAACACTGAAGCTTTCTTT. Translation: CASSLGTGGPNTEAFF.